This T cell receptor beta chain comes out of a study of cytomegalovirus exposure and HLA in healthy donors. Researchers ran the PCR with 60 Vbeta and 13 Jbeta primers. Repertoires were generated with immunoSEQ multiplex PCR, while TCRdb's copy carries only in-frame clones and drops some. The profile shows 120,000 or so clones, 65% to 85% of them singletons. V lost 0 bases and J 7 bases, leaving 10 bases between the germline ends. Per the germline V gene, CDR1 is MNHEY and CDR2 is SVGAGI. This CDR3 comprises 15 residues. The sample comprised PBMCs. This TCR was sampled from a man aged 18-30 years in good health and CMV-seropositive. This chain uses TRBV6-5 with TRBJ1-6; D is ambiguous. DNA for the CDR3: TGTGCCAGCAGTTACTCGATCCGGGAAAATTCACCCCTCCACTTT. Encoded protein: CASSYSIRENSPLHF.